This T cell receptor (beta chain) was captured by sequencing in a study of immune evolution from preneoplasia to lung adenocarcinoma. Study results and caveats: Top clone frequencies peaked in normal lung, apparently declining through invasive adenocarcinoma. Clonality was highest in normal lung, lower in later-stage lesions apparently.

The table came from immunoSEQ multiplex PCR; TCRdb's copy has only in-frame clones and leaves some out. In the table there are 25,000 to 30,000 clones, roughly 74% of which are singletons. Of note for this clone: Its specificity is not known.

Per the germline V gene, CDR1 is SQVTM and CDR2 is ANQGSEA. The CDR3 spans 14 residues. V lost 6 bases and J lost 3; bases outside the gene matches: 7. The sequence was collected from a person in their sixties with invasive lung adenocarcinoma. Some clones in this sample may be carry-over from other donors' samples. The sequenced sample was FFPE invasive lung adenocarcinoma tissue. V and J are TRBV29-1 and TRBJ2-2, with 7 bases aligning to TRBD1. CDR3 residues: CSVSTGPDTGELFF. The CDR3 nucleotides read TGCAGCGTGTCGACAGGGCCTGACACCGGGGAGCTGTTTTTT.